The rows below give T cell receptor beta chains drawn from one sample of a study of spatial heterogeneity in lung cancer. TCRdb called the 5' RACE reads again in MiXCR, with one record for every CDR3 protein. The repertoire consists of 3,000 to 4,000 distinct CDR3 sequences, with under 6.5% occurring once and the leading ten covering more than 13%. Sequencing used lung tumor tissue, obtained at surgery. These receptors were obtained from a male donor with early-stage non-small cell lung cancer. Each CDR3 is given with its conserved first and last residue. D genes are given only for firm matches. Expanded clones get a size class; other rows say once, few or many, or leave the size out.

cdr3_nt: TGTGCCAGCAGTGGGGGACAGTCTGTGGGTGGCTACACCTTC
cdr3_aa: CASSGGQSVGGYTF
j_call: TRBJ1-2
d_call: TRBD1
clone_size: medium-sized
v_call: TRBV12-3/TRBV12-4

cdr3_nt: TGCGCCAGCAGTCTCGCCGACGGGGGCCGCAATCAGCCCCAGCATTTT
cdr3_aa: CASSLADGGRNQPQHF
j_call: TRBJ1-5
d_call: .
clone_size: medium-sized
v_call: TRBV23-1

cdr3_nt: TGTGCCAGCAGTACCCGGGATATCTCCTACAATGAGCAGTTCTTC
cdr3_aa: CASSTRDISYNEQFF
j_call: TRBJ2-1
d_call: .
clone_size: medium-sized
v_call: TRBV6-2/TRBV6-3

cdr3_nt: TGCGCCAGCGGCAAGGGGGGCACAGATACGCAGTATTTT
cdr3_aa: CASGKGGTDTQYF
j_call: TRBJ2-3
d_call: .
clone_size: medium-sized
v_call: TRBV5-1

cdr3_nt: TGTGCCAGCAGCCAAGATTCAGCGTACAGCTCCTACAATGAGCAGTTCTTC
cdr3_aa: CASSQDSAYSSYNEQFF
j_call: TRBJ2-1
d_call: .
clone_size: few
v_call: TRBV4-2

cdr3_nt: TGTGCCAGCAGCGGGATAACTAGGGGTCAAGAGACCCAGTACTTC
cdr3_aa: CASSGITRGQETQYF
j_call: TRBJ2-5
d_call: .
clone_size: medium-sized
v_call: TRBV7-2

cdr3_nt: TGTGCCAGCAGCTCGAGGACAGCGTACCAAGAGACCCAGTACTTC
cdr3_aa: CASSSRTAYQETQYF
j_call: TRBJ2-5
d_call: .
clone_size: many
v_call: TRBV5-4

cdr3_nt: TGTGCCAGCAGCCAAGATCTAATTAATCTTAGCAATCAGCCCCAGCATTTT
cdr3_aa: CASSQDLINLSNQPQHF
j_call: TRBJ1-5
d_call: .
clone_size: many
v_call: TRBV4-2

cdr3_nt: TGTGCCACCTCCGGGACCGAAGGGCACGAGCAGTACTTC
cdr3_aa: CATSGTEGHEQYF
j_call: TRBJ2-7
d_call: .
clone_size: many
v_call: TRBV24-1

cdr3_nt: TGTGCCAGCAGCCAACAATTCCTGACTAGCGGGGAGACCCAGTACTTC
cdr3_aa: CASSQQFLTSGETQYF
j_call: TRBJ2-5
d_call: TRBD2
clone_size: medium-sized
v_call: TRBV14

cdr3_nt: TGTGCCAGCAGTCTAAGAATCAGGGAAGCTTTCTTT
cdr3_aa: CASSLRIREAFF
j_call: TRBJ1-1
d_call: .
clone_size: .
v_call: TRBV28

cdr3_nt: TGTGCCAGCAGCTTAGGAGGGTGGCAGACCCTCTATGGCTACACCTTC
cdr3_aa: CASSLGGWQTLYGYTF
j_call: TRBJ1-2
d_call: .
clone_size: medium-sized
v_call: TRBV7-2

cdr3_nt: TGTGCCAGCAGCAAATCGGGCCGGAATGTGAAGCTTTTCTTT
cdr3_aa: CASSKSGRNVKLFF
j_call: TRBJ1-1
d_call: .
clone_size: medium-sized
v_call: TRBV21-1

cdr3_nt: TGTGCCAGCAGCTTTACAGGGAAAACTGAAGCTTTCTTT
cdr3_aa: CASSFTGKTEAFF
j_call: TRBJ1-1
d_call: .
clone_size: many
v_call: TRBV5-5

cdr3_nt: TGTGCGAGCAGTCCTCCGTGGGGGCTGGACACCGGGGAGCTGTTTTTT
cdr3_aa: CASSPPWGLDTGELFF
j_call: TRBJ2-2
d_call: .
clone_size: medium-sized
v_call: TRBV7-2

cdr3_nt: TGCGCCAGCCGTTCAGGGGACAATCAGCCCCAGCATTTT
cdr3_aa: CASRSGDNQPQHF
j_call: TRBJ1-5
d_call: .
clone_size: few
v_call: TRBV5-1

cdr3_nt: TGTGCCAGCAGCGACATGAGGACAGCACAAGAGACCCAGTACTTC
cdr3_aa: CASSDMRTAQETQYF
j_call: TRBJ2-5
d_call: .
clone_size: medium-sized
v_call: TRBV5-6

cdr3_nt: TGTGCCAGCAGCTTAGGCGGCAGCAGTTACAATGAGCAGTTCTTC
cdr3_aa: CASSLGGSSYNEQFF
j_call: TRBJ2-1
d_call: .
clone_size: few
v_call: TRBV11-1